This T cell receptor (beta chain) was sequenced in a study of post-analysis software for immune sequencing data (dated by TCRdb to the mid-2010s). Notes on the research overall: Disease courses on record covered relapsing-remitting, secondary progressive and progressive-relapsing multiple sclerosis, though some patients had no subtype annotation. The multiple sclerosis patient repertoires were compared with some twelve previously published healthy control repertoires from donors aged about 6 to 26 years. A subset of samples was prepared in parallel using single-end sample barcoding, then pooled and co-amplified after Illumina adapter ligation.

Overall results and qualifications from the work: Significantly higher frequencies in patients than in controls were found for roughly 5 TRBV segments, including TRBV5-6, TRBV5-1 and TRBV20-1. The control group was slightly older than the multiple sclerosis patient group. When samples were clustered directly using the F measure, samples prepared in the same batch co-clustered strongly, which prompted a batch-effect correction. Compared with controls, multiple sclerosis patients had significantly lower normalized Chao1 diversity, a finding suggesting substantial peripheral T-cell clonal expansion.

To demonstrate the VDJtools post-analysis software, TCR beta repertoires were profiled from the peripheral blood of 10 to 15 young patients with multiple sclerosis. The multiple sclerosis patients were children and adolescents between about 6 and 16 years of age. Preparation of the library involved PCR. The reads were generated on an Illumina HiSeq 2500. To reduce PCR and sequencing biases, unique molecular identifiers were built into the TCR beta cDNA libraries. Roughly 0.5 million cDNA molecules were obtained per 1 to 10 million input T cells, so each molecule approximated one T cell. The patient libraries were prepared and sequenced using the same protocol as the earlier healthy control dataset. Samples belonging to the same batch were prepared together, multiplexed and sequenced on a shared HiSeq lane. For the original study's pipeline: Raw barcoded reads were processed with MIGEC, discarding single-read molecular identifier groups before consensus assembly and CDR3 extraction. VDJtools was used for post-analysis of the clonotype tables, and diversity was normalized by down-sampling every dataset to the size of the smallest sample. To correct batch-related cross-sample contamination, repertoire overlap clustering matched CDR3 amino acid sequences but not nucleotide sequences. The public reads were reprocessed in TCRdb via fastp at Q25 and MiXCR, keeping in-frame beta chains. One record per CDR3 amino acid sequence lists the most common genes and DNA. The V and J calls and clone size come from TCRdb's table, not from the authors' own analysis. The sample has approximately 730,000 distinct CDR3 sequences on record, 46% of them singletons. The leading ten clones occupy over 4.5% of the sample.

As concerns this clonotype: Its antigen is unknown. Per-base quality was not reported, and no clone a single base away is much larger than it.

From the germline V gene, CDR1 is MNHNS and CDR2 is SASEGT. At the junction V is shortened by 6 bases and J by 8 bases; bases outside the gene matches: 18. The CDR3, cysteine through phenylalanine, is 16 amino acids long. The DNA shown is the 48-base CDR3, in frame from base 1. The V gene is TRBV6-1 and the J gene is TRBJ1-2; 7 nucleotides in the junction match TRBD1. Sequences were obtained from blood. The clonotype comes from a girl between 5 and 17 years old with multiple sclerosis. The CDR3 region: CASRPRLRDSPTGYTF. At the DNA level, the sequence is TGTGCCAGCAGACCTCGACTCCGGGACAGCCCCACGGGCTACACCTTC.